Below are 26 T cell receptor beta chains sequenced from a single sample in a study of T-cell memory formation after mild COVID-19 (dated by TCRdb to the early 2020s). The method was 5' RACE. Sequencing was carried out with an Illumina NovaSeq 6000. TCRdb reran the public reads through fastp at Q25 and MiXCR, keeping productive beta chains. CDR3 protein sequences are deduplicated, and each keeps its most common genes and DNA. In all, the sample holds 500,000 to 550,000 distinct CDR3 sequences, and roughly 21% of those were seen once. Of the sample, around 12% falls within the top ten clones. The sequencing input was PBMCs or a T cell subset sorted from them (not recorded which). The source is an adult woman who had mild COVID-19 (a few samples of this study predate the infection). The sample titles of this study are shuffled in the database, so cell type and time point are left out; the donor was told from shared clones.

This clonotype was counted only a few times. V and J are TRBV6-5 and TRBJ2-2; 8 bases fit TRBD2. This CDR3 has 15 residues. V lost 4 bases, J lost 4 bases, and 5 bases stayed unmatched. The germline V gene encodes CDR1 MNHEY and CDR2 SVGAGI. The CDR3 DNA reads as TGTGCCAGCAGTTTTAAGCGGGAGACCACCGGGGAGCTGTTTTTT. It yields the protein CASSFKRETTGELFF.

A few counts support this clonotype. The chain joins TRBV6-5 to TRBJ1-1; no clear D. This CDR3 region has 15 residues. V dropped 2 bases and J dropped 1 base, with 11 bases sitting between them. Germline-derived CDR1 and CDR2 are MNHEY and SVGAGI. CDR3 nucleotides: TGTGCCAGCAGTTACAGGAGCCCTTCGAACACTGAAGCTTTCTTT. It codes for CASSYRSPSNTEAFF.

The CDR3 is CASSSGHTGTDTQYF. The CDR3 DNA sequence: TGCGCCAGCAGCTCGGGACATACAGGCACAGATACGCAGTATTTT. The V and J genes are TRBV5-1 and TRBJ2-3, with D possibly matching TRBD1 (6 bases). The CDR3 runs to 15 residues. Germline values: CDR1 SGHRS, CDR2 YFSETQ. Trimming left V 3 bases short and J 1 base short, with 12 bases between.

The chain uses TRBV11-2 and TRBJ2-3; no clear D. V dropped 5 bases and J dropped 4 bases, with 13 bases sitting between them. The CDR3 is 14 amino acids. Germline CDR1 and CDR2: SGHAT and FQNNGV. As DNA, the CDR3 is TGTGCCAGCAGCCTACGGGCCACGTCAGATACGCAGTATTTT. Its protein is CASSLRATSDTQYF.

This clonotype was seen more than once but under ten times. DNA of the CDR3: TGTGCCAGCACCCGGGACAGCGATAATTCACCCCTCCACTTT. This codes for CASTRDSDNSPLHF. The chain carries TRBV2 and TRBJ1-6; 7 bases match TRBD1. Trimming removed 7 bases from V and 5 bases from J; junction bases left unmatched: 5. The CDR3 runs to 14 residues. Per the germline V gene, CDR1 is SNHLY and CDR2 is FYNNEI.

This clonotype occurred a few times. CDR3 bases: TGTGCCAGCAGCGTAGGTAACAGGGCAGAGACCCAGTACTTC. Protein: CASSVGNRAETQYF. The J gene is TRBJ2-5, the V gene TRBV9, with D tentatively TRBD1 (6 bases). Trimming left V 0 bases short and J 4 bases short, with 10 bases between. Per germline, CDR1 SGDLS and CDR2 YYNGEE. The CDR3 extends over 14 amino acids.

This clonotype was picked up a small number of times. CDR3 in amino acids: CSAQQDSSSYEQYF. The CDR3 nucleotides are TGCAGTGCTCAACAGGACTCTTCCTCCTACGAGCAGTACTTC. The gene calls are TRBV20-1 and TRBJ2-7; D may be TRBD1 or TRBD2 (5 bases each). The CDR3 runs 14 residues. Germline V lookup: CDR1 DFQATT, CDR2 SNEGSKA (reference sequence). V lost 5 bases and J 0 bases, leaving 14 bases between the germline ends.

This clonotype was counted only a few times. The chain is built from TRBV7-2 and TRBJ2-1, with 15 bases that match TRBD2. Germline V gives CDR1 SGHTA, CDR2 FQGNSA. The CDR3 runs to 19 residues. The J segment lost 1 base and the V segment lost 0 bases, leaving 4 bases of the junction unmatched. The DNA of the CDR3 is TGTGCCAGCAGCTTAGCTGGACTAGCGGGGGGGCGGTCCTACAATGAGCAGTTCTTC. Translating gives CASSLAGLAGGRSYNEQFF.

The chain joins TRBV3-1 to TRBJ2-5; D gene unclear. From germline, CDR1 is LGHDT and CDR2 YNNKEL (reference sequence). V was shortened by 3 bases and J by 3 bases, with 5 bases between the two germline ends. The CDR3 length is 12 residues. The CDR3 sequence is CASSQSEETQYF. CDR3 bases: TGTGCCAGCAGCCAGAGCGAAGAGACCCAGTACTTC.

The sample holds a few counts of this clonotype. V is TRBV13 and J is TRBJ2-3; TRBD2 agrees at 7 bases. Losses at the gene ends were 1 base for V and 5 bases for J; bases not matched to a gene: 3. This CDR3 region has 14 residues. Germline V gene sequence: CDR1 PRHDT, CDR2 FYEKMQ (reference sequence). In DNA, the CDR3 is TGTGCCAGCAGCTTAGTGACGGGAGGAGATACGCAGTATTTT. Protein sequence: CASSLVTGGDTQYF. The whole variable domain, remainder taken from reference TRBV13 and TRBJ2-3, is AAGVIQSPRHLIKEKRETATLKCYPIPRHDTVYWYQQGPGQDPQFLISFYEKMQSDKGSIPDRFSAQQFSDYHSELNMSSLELGDSALYFCASSLVTGGDTQYFGPGTRLTVL.

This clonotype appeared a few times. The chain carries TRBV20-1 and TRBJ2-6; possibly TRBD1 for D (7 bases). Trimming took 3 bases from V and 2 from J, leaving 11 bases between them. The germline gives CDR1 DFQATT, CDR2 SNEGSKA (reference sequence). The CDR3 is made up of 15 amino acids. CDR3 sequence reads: CSASRRGPGANVLTF. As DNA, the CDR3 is TGCAGTGCTAGTAGGAGGGGGCCTGGGGCCAACGTCCTGACTTTC.

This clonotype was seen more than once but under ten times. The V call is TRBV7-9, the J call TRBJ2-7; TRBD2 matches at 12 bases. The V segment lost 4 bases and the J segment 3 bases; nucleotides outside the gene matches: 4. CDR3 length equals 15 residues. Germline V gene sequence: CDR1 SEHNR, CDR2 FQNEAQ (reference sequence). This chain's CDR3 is CASSSRTSGNYEQYF. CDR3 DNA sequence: TGTGCCAGCAGCTCCCGGACTAGCGGGAACTACGAGCAGTACTTC.

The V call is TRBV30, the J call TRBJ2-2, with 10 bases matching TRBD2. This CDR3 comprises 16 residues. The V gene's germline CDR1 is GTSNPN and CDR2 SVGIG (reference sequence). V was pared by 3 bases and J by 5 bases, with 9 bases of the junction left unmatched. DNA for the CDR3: TGTGCCTGGAGGCTAGCGGGAGTCCCGGGTACCGGGGAGCTGTTTTTT. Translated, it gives CAWRLAGVPGTGELFF.

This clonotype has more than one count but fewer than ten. The CDR3 DNA reads TGTGCCAGCAGCTCGAAACTAGCGGGCTTGTACGAGCAGTACTTC. Its protein product is CASSSKLAGLYEQYF. The chain is built from TRBV5-4 and TRBJ2-7, with TRBD2 matching over 9 bases. The CDR3 sequence is 15 residues long. Germline CDR1 SGHNT, CDR2 YYREEE (reference sequence). Trimming cost V 3 bases and J 4 bases; bases outside gene matches: 8.

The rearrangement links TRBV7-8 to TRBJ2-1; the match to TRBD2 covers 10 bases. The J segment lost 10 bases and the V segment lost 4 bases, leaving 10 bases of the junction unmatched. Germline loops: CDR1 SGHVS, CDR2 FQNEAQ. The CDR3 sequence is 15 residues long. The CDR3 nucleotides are TGTGCCAGCAGCTACAAGCGGGAGGGCGGCGGGGAGCAGTTCTTC. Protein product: CASSYKREGGGEQFF. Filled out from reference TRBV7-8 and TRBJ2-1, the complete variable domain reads GAGVSQSPRYKVAKRGQDVALRCDPISGHVSLFWYQQALGQGPEFLTYFQNEAQLDKSGLPSDRFFAERPEGSVSTLKIQRTQQEDSAVYLCASSYKREGGGEQFFGPGTRLTVL.

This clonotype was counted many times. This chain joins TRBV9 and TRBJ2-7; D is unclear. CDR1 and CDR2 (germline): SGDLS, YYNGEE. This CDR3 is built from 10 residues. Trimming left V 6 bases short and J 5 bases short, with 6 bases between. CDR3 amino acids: CASTSHEQYF. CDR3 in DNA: TGTGCCAGCACGAGCCACGAGCAGTACTTC. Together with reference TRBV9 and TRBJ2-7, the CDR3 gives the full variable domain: DSGVTQTPKHLITATGQRVTLRCSPRSGDLSVYWYQQSLDQGLQFLIQYYNGEERAKGNILERFSAQQFPDLHSELNLSSLELGDSALYFCASTSHEQYFGPGTRLTVT.

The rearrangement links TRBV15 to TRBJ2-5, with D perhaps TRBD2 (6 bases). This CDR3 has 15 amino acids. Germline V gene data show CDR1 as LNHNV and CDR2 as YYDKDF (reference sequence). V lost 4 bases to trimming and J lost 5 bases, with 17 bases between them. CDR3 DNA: TGTGCCACCAGCACAGATGGTGGGACTCGGGAGACCCAGTACTTC. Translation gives CATSTDGGTRETQYF.

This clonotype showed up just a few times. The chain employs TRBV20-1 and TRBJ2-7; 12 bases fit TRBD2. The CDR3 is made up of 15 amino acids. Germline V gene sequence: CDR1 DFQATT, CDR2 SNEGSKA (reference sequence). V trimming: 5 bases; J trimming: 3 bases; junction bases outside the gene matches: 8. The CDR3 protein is CSAPSRLAGDYEQYF. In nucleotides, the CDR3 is TGCAGTGCTCCCAGCAGACTAGCGGGGGACTACGAGCAGTACTTC.

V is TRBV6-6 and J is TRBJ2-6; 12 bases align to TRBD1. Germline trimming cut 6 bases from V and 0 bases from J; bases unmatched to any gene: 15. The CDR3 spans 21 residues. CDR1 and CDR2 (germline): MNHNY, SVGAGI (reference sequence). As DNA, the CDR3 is TGTGCCAGCAGCTACCGACCTCGGGACAGGGGGCCAGTCTCTGGGGCCAACGTCCTGACTTTC. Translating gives CASSYRPRDRGPVSGANVLTF.

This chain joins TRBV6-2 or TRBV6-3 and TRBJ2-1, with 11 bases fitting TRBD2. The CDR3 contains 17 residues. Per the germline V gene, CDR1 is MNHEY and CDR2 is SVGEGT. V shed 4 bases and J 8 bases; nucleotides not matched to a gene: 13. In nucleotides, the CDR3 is TGTGCCAGCAGTTTCCCACCACTAGCGGGAGTTTTAGATGAGCAGTTCTTC. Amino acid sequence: CASSFPPLAGVLDEQFF.

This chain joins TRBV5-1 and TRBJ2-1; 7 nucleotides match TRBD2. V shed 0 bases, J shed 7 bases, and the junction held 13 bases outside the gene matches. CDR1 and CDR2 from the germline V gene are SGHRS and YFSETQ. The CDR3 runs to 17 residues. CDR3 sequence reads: CASSLAGGGGPGNEQFF. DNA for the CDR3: TGCGCCAGCAGCTTGGCCGGTGGGGGAGGGCCGGGAAATGAGCAGTTCTTC.

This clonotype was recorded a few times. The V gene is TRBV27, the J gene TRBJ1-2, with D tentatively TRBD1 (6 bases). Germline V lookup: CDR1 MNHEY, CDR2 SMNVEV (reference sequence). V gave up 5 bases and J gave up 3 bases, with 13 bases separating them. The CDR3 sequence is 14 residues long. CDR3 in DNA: TGTGCCAGCAGTACAGGGTACCCCTACTATGGCTACACCTTC. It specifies CASSTGYPYYGYTF.

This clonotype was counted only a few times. As DNA, the CDR3 is TGCGCCAGCAGCTTGACAGCGGACAACACAGATACGCAGTATTTT. Translation gives CASSLTADNTDTQYF. The gene calls are TRBV5-1 and TRBJ2-3; tentatively, D is TRBD1 or TRBD2 (5 bases each). V was clipped by 1 base and J by 2 bases, with 11 bases between them. CDR3 size: 15 residues. Germline V gene sequence: CDR1 SGHRS, CDR2 YFSETQ.

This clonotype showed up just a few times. Here the CDR3 DNA reads TGCGCCAGCAGCCTCCGAAACCCCGGGTCTAACACCGGGGAGCTGTTTTTT. Translated: CASSLRNPGSNTGELFF. The rearrangement uses TRBV5-1 and TRBJ2-2; D remains ambiguous. From germline, CDR1 is SGHRS and CDR2 YFSETQ. Trimming cost V 4 bases and J 2 bases, with 18 bases left between them. The length of the CDR3 is 17 residues.

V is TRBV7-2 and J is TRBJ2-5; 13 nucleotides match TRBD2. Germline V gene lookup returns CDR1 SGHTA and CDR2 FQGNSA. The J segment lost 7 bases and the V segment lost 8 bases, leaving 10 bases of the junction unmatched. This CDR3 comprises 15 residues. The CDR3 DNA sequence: TGTGCCAGCGGACTAGCGGGGGCGAGTGTTGGGACCCAGTACTTC. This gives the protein CASGLAGASVGTQYF.

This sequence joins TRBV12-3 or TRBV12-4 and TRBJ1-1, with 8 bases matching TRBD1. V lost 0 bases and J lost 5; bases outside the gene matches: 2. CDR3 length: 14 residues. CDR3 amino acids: CASSLATGETEAFF. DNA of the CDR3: TGTGCCAGCAGTTTAGCGACAGGGGAGACTGAAGCTTTCTTT.